Listed here is a single TCR beta chain. The data are from a study of long-term antiretroviral therapy in people with HIV. Study as a whole: Samples from the earliest time points predate the 2015 immediate-ART recommendation by about a decade.

Survey-level immunoSEQ v3.0 assays were run. The assay was immunoSEQ multiplex PCR, and TCRdb's table has in-frame clones only and misses some. The sample comprises some 30,000 clones, about 85% of which are singletons, and under 15% rests with the top ten. The CDR3 extends over 15 amino acids. Deletions cut 3 bases from V and 1 base from J, with 10 bases between. Per germline, CDR1 MNHEY and CDR2 SMNVEV (reference sequence). The sequence was collected from a man younger than 30 with HIV. V and J are TRBV27 and TRBJ1-5, with a weak D call TRBD1 (5 bases). The sequenced sample was unsorted PBMCs, obtained 1.1 years after starting antiretroviral therapy. In DNA form, the CDR3 reads TGTGCCAGCAGTTTCGCTTCAGGGAGCAATCAGCCCCAGCATTTT. Amino acid sequence: CASSFASGSNQPQHF.